The next 26 T cell receptor beta chains were all read from a single sample in a study of control samples from healthy donors and cancer patients. Assay used: immunoSEQ multiplex PCR; TCRdb lists only in-frame clones, some missing. The table records about 150,000 clones, 93% of them present only once. Sample: blood. The receptors stem from a man aged 45-65 years in good health.

The chain has TRBV19 and TRBJ2-3; D may correspond to TRBD1 or TRBD2 (5 bases each). With 3 bases removed from V and 1 base from J, the gap between germline ends came to 11 bases. Germline V gene lookup returns CDR1 LNHDA and CDR2 SQIVND (reference sequence). The CDR3 runs to 15 residues. The CDR3 sequence is CASSMGVVGTDTQYF. The CDR3 nucleotides read TGTGCCAGTAGTATGGGGGTAGTAGGCACAGATACGCAGTATTTT.

This chain connects TRBV30 to TRBJ2-2; D is possibly TRBD2 (6 bases). The germline gives CDR1 GTSNPN, CDR2 SVGIG (reference sequence). The CDR3 spans 13 residues. The ends were cut back, 4 bases at V and 0 bases at J, with 6 bases in the middle. The CDR3 coding sequence is TGTGCCTGGATAGCGGCGAACACCGGGGAGCTGTTTTTT. It translates to CAWIAANTGELFF.

V usage is TRBV6-6 and J usage is TRBJ2-1; D remains ambiguous. This CDR3 spans 13 amino acids. Germline V gene lookup returns CDR1 MNHNY and CDR2 SVGAGI (reference sequence). Trimming took 6 bases from V and 5 from J, leaving 11 bases between them. The DNA of the CDR3 is TGTGCCAGCAGAGAGCCCCCCCACAATGAGCAGTTCTTC. It encodes CASREPPHNEQFF.

The chain couples TRBV10-3 to TRBJ1-1, with 9 bases that match TRBD1. Germline loops: CDR1 ENHRY, CDR2 SYGVKD. V lost 10 bases and J lost 6; bases outside the gene matches: 12. This CDR3 contains 14 residues. CDR3 sequence (DNA): TGTGCCACCCACGGCACAGGGGGCTTGGCTGAAGCTTTCTTT. Its translation is CATHGTGGLAEAFF.

The chain carries TRBV11-2 and TRBJ2-3; D is possibly TRBD2 (6 bases). The CDR3 has 14 amino acids. Germline V gives CDR1 SGHAT, CDR2 FQNNGV. V gave up 4 bases and J gave up 2 bases, with 10 bases separating them. CDR3 residues: CASSSGLLTDTQYF. The CDR3, as DNA: TGTGCCAGCAGCTCGGGACTCCTCACAGATACGCAGTATTTT.

The rearrangement links TRBV6-4 to TRBJ2-1; 8 bases align to TRBD1. The ends lost 2 bases at V and 10 bases at J; junction bases unmatched: 4. The CDR3 has 13 residues. CDR1 and CDR2 from the germline V gene are MRHNA and SNTAGT. The CDR3 reads CASSDDRGREQFF. The DNA for the CDR3 is TGTGCCAGCAGTGACGACAGGGGACGGGAGCAGTTCTTC.

The V gene is TRBV19, the J gene TRBJ2-3, with 9 bases identical to TRBD1. V shed 4 bases, J shed 6 bases, and the junction held 11 bases outside the gene matches. CDR3 length equals 16 residues. Per the germline V gene, CDR1 is LNHDA and CDR2 is SQIVND (reference sequence). Written as DNA, the CDR3 is TGTGCCAGTAGTACCACAGGGACAGGGCGAGGGGATACGCAGTATTTT. Protein sequence: CASSTTGTGRGDTQYF.

The chain has TRBV10-1 and TRBJ2-7; 7 nucleotides align to TRBD1. Germline-derived CDR1 and CDR2 are WNHNN and SYGVQD (reference sequence). This CDR3 has 13 amino acids. Trimming took 10 bases from V and 2 from J; bases not matched to a gene: 8. DNA of the CDR3: TGCGCCAAACGGGGACAGAGTACCTACGAGCAGTACTTC. Its protein is CAKRGQSTYEQYF.

This chain connects TRBV9 to TRBJ1-2; tentatively, D is TRBD1 (6 bases). The CDR3 consists of 14 residues. Germline CDR1 and CDR2: SGDLS and YYNGEE. Trimming shortened V by 4 bases and J by 4 bases, and 14 bases separated the two germline ends. DNA for the CDR3: TGTGCCAGCAGCCCCAGCGAGGGGGGCTATGGCTACACCTTC. Encoded protein: CASSPSEGGYGYTF.

In its sample, this clone was seen once. The genes are TRBV6-5 and TRBJ1-5; no clear D gene. The CDR3 length is 13 residues. Germline CDR1 MNHEY, CDR2 SVGAGI. V was shortened by 2 bases and J by 4 bases, with 6 bases between the two germline ends. The CDR3 reads CASSYRINQPQHF. The CDR3 nucleotides read TGTGCCAGCAGTTACCGCATTAATCAGCCCCAGCATTTT.

This sequence joins TRBV6-2 or TRBV6-3 and TRBJ1-2, with D possibly being TRBD1 (5 bases). V was shortened by 5 bases and J by 5 bases, with 9 bases between the two germline ends. This CDR3 is built from 12 residues. From germline, CDR1 is MNHEY and CDR2 SVGEGT. This chain's CDR3 is CASSGDGYGYTF. DNA for the CDR3: TGTGCCAGCAGTGGGGACGGGTATGGCTACACCTTC.

CDR3 nucleotide sequence: TGTGCCAGCAGGGATTTAGGGGGGGGAGAGACCCAGTACTTC. Encoded protein: CASRDLGGGETQYF. V and J are TRBV6-5 and TRBJ2-5; the D gene is possibly TRBD2 (7 bases). This CDR3 region has 14 residues. Germline V gene data show CDR1 as MNHEY and CDR2 as SVGAGI. V was clipped by 6 bases and J by 4 bases, with 15 bases between them.

This rearrangement joins TRBV3-1 (or the pseudogene TRBV3-2) to TRBJ1-1; D is uncertain. Trimming took 3 bases from V and 4 from J, leaving 9 bases between them. CDR1 is LGHDT, CDR2 YNNKEL, per germline (reference sequence). This CDR3 contains 13 residues. The CDR3 DNA reads as TGTGCCAGCAGCCATCAGGAGGTCACTGAAGCTTTCTTT. Translating gives CASSHQEVTEAFF.

V usage is TRBV4-1 and J usage is TRBJ1-3, with 7 bases matching TRBD1. Germline-derived CDR1 and CDR2 are MGHRA and YSYEKL. This CDR3 has 17 residues. Trimming cost V 6 bases and J 6 bases; bases outside gene matches: 17. In DNA form, the CDR3 reads TGCGCCAGCAGGGGATACAGGGGATTGACTCTGGAAAACACCATATATTTT. Amino acid sequence: CASRGYRGLTLENTIYF.

The V gene is TRBV3-1 (or the pseudogene TRBV3-2), the J gene TRBJ1-5, with a possible D match to TRBD1 (5 bases). The germline CDR1 and CDR2 sequences are LGHDT and YNNKEL (reference sequence). V gave up 2 bases and J gave up 3 bases, with 11 bases separating them. CDR3 length: 15 amino acids. The CDR3 is CASSQRGTYNQPQHF. The CDR3 DNA is TGTGCCAGCAGCCAACGAGGGACCTACAATCAGCCCCAGCATTTT.

This chain uses TRBV18 with TRBJ2-1, with D maybe TRBD2 (6 bases). Per the germline V gene, CDR1 is KGHSH and CDR2 is LQKENI. The CDR3 sequence is 18 residues long. The ends were cut back, 2 bases at V and 6 bases at J, with 23 bases in the middle. CDR3 sequence (DNA): TGTGCCAGCTCACCATTGGAACGGAGACTAGTGGTTGGCAATGAGCAGTTCTTC. Translation: CASSPLERRLVVGNEQFF.

The chain carries TRBV5-4 and TRBJ2-5; 12 bases are a match to TRBD2. The CDR3 loop spans 17 amino acids. The J segment lost 5 bases and the V segment lost 9 bases, leaving 17 bases of the junction unmatched. The germline gives CDR1 SGHNT, CDR2 YYREEE (reference sequence). CDR3 amino acids: CATGQGASGRAVETQYF. The DNA of the CDR3 is TGTGCCACGGGACAGGGCGCTAGCGGGAGGGCCGTTGAGACCCAGTACTTC. Full variable domain (rest looked up from reference TRBV5-4 and TRBJ2-5): ETGVTQSPTHLIKTRGQQVTLRCSSQSGHNTVSWYQQALGQGPQFIFQYYREEENGRGNFPPRFSGLQFPNYSSELNVNALELDDSALYLCATGQGASGRAVETQYFGPGTRLLVL.

The chain joins TRBV3-1 (or the pseudogene TRBV3-2) to TRBJ2-3, with a possible D match to TRBD1 (5 bases). This CDR3 has 15 amino acids. V gave up 0 bases and J gave up 2 bases, with 9 bases separating them. CDR1 LGHDT and CDR2 YNNKEL come from the germline V gene (reference sequence). In nucleotides, the CDR3 is TGTGCCAGCAGCCAAGATCCAGGGTTCACAGATACGCAGTATTTT. This codes for CASSQDPGFTDTQYF.

This chain joins TRBV19 and TRBJ2-2; D is uncertain. From germline, CDR1 is LNHDA and CDR2 SQIVND (reference sequence). V gave up 4 bases and J gave up 1 base, with 7 bases separating them. This CDR3 contains 14 residues. This CDR3 reads CASSKAKNTGELFF. In DNA form, the CDR3 reads TGTGCCAGTAGTAAAGCAAAGAACACCGGGGAGCTGTTTTTT. The full variable domain, its missing parts supplied by reference TRBV19 and TRBJ2-2, is DGGITQSPKYLFRKEGQNVTLSCEQNLNHDAMYWYRQDPGQGLRLIYYSQIVNDFQKGDIAEGYSVSREKKESFPLTVTSAQKNPTAFYLCASSKAKNTGELFFGEGSRLTVL.

This clone was detected once. The gene calls are TRBV18 and TRBJ2-3; D uncertain. V shed 6 bases and J shed 0 bases, with 16 bases lying between them. Germline V gives CDR1 KGHSH, CDR2 LQKENI. The CDR3 runs 16 residues. CDR3 nucleotide sequence: TGTGCCAGCTCCCTGGCGAGTGGTGGGAGCACAGATACGCAGTATTTT. Encoded protein: CASSLASGGSTDTQYF. Full variable domain (missing parts from reference TRBV18 and TRBJ2-3): NAGVMQNPRHLVRRRGQEARLRCSPMKGHSHVYWYRQLPEEGLKFMVYLQKENIIDESGMPKERFSAEFPKEGPSILRIQQVVRGDSAAYFCASSLASGGSTDTQYFGPGTRLTVL.

The rearrangement links TRBV11-2 to TRBJ1-1; no clear D gene. The V and J ends lost 5 bases and 4 bases respectively, with 17 bases between them. Germline loops: CDR1 SGHAT, CDR2 FQNNGV. The length of the CDR3 is 15 residues. CDR3: CASSPDRILGTEAFF. CDR3 bases: TGTGCCAGCAGCCCTGATCGGATTTTGGGCACTGAAGCTTTCTTT.

This chain uses TRBV5-5 with TRBJ2-5; 11 nucleotides match TRBD2. The CDR3 is 14 residues long. CDR1 SGHKS and CDR2 YYEKEE come from the germline V gene (reference sequence). The junction had 4 bases not matched to a gene; V was cut back by 4 bases and J by 5 bases. The CDR3: CASSLAGGDETQYF. The DNA for the CDR3 is TGTGCCAGCAGCCTAGCGGGAGGAGATGAGACCCAGTACTTC.

This chain uses TRBV2 with TRBJ2-5; 11 bases map to TRBD2. The V gene's germline CDR1 is SNHLY and CDR2 FYNNEI. The CDR3 is made up of 17 amino acids. V lost 8 bases and J lost 1; bases outside the gene matches: 12. CDR3 coding DNA: TGTGCCAGCGGAGGGACTAGCGGAGAGGGGAGCCAAGAGACCCAGTACTTC. It encodes CASGGTSGEGSQETQYF.

The J gene is TRBJ2-2, the V gene TRBV2; weak D call: TRBD2 (6 bases). The CDR3 covers 21 residues. V gave up 0 bases and J gave up 0 bases, with 23 bases separating them. Germline values: CDR1 SNHLY, CDR2 FYNNEI. The CDR3 sequence is CASSEARKGGQIPANTGELFF. In DNA, the CDR3 is TGTGCCAGCAGTGAAGCTAGGAAGGGAGGCCAGATTCCCGCGAACACCGGGGAGCTGTTTTTT.

The J gene is TRBJ1-5, the V gene TRBV29-1, with D possibly TRBD1 on 5 matching bases. Per germline, CDR1 SQVTM and CDR2 ANQGSEA. Trimming took off 4 bases at V and 2 bases at J, with 9 bases between the two ends. The CDR3 totals 13 residues. The CDR3 is CSVADSGNQPQHF. The CDR3 DNA follows: TGCAGCGTTGCTGACAGCGGCAATCAGCCCCAGCATTTT.

The rearrangement links TRBV11-2 to TRBJ1-2, with D possibly TRBD1 on 5 matching bases. This CDR3 region has 15 residues. Germline V gene data show CDR1 as SGHAT and CDR2 as FQNNGV. V shed 5 bases and J shed 5 bases, with 18 bases lying between them. The CDR3 bases are TGTGCCAGCAGCGCTATGAGTCAGGGACCATATGGCTACACCTTC. Encoded protein: CASSAMSQGPYGYTF.